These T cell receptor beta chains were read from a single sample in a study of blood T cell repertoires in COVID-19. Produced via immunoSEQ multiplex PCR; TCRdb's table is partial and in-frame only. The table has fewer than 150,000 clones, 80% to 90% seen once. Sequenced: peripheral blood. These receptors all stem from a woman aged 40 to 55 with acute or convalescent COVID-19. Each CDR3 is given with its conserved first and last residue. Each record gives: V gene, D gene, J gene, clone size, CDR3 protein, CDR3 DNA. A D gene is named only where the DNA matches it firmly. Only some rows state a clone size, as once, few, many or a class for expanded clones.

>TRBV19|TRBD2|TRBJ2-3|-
CASSHDWGTSGTSGSADTQYF
TGTGCCAGTAGCCACGATTGGGGAACCTCGGGGACTAGCGGGAGTGCAGATACGCAGTATTTT
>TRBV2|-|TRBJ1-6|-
CASSEGDSYNSPLHF
TGTGCCAGCAGTGAAGGCGACAGCTATAATTCACCCCTCCACTTT
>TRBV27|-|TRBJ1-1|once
CASRLQGRSTEAFF
TGTGCCAGCAGGTTACAGGGTCGGAGCACTGAAGCTTTCTTT
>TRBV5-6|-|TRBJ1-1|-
CASSLLGSTNTEAFF
TGTGCCAGCAGCCTCCTGGGCTCAACAAACACTGAAGCTTTCTTT
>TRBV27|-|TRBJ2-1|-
CASSLYRDSYNEQFF
TGTGCCAGCAGTCTCTACAGGGACTCCTACAATGAGCAGTTCTTC
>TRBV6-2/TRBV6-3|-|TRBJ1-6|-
CASSYGQRNSPLHF
TGTGCCAGCAGTTACGGACAGCGAAATTCACCCCTCCACTTT
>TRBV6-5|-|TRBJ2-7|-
CASNRGPSYEQYF
TGTGCCAGCAATCGTGGCCCATCCTACGAGCAGTACTTC
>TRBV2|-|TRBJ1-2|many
CARDSLANYGYTF
TGTGCCAGAGACAGCCTGGCTAACTATGGCTACACCTTC
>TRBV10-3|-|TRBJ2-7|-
CAISDGREQYF
TGTGCCATCAGTGATGGGCGCGAGCAGTACTTC
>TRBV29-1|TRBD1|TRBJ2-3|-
CSTQGQITDTQYF
TGCAGCACCCAGGGACAGATCACAGATACGCAGTATTTT
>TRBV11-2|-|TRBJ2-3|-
CASSQSTDTQYF
TGTGCCAGCAGCCAATCCACAGATACGCAGTATTTT
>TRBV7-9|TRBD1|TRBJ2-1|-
CASSGDRGDEQFF
TGTGCCAGCAGCGGGGACAGGGGAGATGAGCAGTTCTTC
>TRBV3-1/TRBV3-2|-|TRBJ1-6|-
CASSQVDRSPLHF
TGTGCCAGCAGCCAAGTAGACAGATCACCCCTCCACTTT
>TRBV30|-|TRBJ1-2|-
CAWSIGGNYGYTF
TGTGCCTGGAGCATAGGGGGAAACTATGGCTACACCTTC
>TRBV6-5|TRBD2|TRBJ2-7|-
CASSYSAGESYEQYF
TGTGCCAGCAGTTACTCGGCGGGAGAGTCGTACGAGCAGTACTTC
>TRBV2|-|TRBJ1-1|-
CASSPGAREAFF
TGTGCCAGCAGCCCAGGGGCCCGTGAAGCTTTCTTT
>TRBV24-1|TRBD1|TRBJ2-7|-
CATSDGTGSSYEQYF
TGTGCCACCAGTGATGGGACAGGGAGCTCCTACGAGCAGTACTTC
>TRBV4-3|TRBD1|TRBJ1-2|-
CASSQQQGAAGYGYTF
TGCGCCAGCAGCCAACAACAGGGGGCTGCGGGCTATGGCTACACCTTC
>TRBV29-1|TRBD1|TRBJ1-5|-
CSVATGSNQPQHF
TGCAGCGTGGCGACAGGGTCCAATCAGCCCCAGCATTTT
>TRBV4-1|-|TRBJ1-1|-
CASSQLALTEAFF
TGCGCCAGCAGCCAATTGGCTCTCACTGAAGCTTTCTTT
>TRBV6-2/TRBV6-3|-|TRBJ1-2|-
CASSETGYGYTF
TGTGCCAGCAGCGAAACAGGGTATGGCTACACCTTC
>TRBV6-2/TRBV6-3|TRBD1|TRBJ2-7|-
CASSYGEQGATEQYF
TGTGCCAGCAGTTACGGGGAACAGGGGGCGACCGAGCAGTACTTC
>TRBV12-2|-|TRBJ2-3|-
CASRLKVAGETDTQYF
TGTGCAAGTCGCCTCAAAGTAGCGGGGGAAACAGATACGCAGTATTTT
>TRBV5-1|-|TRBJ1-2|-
CASSTSTANYGYTF
TGCGCCAGCAGCACCTCGACAGCTAACTATGGCTACACCTTC
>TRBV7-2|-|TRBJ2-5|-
CASSLASGTQYF
TGTGCCAGCAGCTTAGCAAGCGGGACCCAGTACTTC
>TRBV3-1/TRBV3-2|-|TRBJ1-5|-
CASSQGGPGNQPQHF
TGTGCCAGCAGCCAAGGAGGTCCTGGCAATCAGCCCCAGCATTTT
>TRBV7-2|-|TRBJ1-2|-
CASSFRTPGVGYTF
TGTGCCAGCAGCTTTAGGACCCCGGGGGTAGGCTACACCTTC
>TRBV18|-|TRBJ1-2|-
CASSRTPNYGYTF
TGTGCCAGCTCACGGACACCTAACTATGGCTACACCTTC
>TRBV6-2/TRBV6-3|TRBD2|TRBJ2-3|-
CASSQTSSWSTDTQYF
TGTGCCAGCAGCCAGACTAGCTCATGGAGCACAGATACGCAGTATTTT
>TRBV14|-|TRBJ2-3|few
CASSPRTEGTQYF
TGTGCCAGCAGCCCACGGACGGAGGGTACGCAGTATTTT
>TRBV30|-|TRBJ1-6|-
CAWSVMGGYNSPLHF
TGTGCCTGGAGTGTTATGGGAGGCTATAATTCACCCCTCCACTTT
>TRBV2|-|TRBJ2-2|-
CASSDRLNTGELFF
TGTGCCAGCAGTGACAGGCTAAACACCGGGGAGCTGTTTTTT
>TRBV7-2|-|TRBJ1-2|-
CASSLARQTNYGYTF
TGTGCCAGCAGCTTAGCGCGACAGACGAACTATGGCTACACCTTC
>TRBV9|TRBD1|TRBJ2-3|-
CASSDPGQGTDTQYF
TGTGCCAGCAGCGATCCGGGACAGGGCACAGATACGCAGTATTTT
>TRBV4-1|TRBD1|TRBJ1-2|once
CASSQRGDRGYGYTF
TGCGCCAGCAGCCAGAGGGGGGACAGGGGTTATGGCTACACCTTC
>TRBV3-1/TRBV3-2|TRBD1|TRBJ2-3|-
CASSQVVTGDTDTQYF
TGTGCCAGCAGCCAAGTGGTGACAGGGGACACAGATACGCAGTATTTT
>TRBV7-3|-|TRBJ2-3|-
CASSLTRGDADTQYF
TGTGCCAGCAGCTTAACCAGGGGGGATGCAGATACGCAGTATTTT
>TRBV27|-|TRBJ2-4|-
CASSLGAGKAKNIQYF
TGTGCCAGCAGTTTAGGGGCAGGGAAGGCCAAAAACATTCAGTACTTC
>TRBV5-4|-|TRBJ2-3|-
CASSSTVLSTDTQYF
TGTGCCAGCAGCTCAACAGTCCTTAGCACAGATACGCAGTATTTT
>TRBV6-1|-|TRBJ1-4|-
CASSEELNEKLFF
TGTGCCAGCAGTGAGGAGCTGAATGAAAAACTGTTTTTT